The 11 T cell receptor beta chains in this list originate from one sample, sequenced in a study of blood T cell repertoires in COVID-19. The assay was immunoSEQ multiplex PCR, and TCRdb's table has in-frame clones only and misses some. The sample has about 210,000 clones, approximately 87% seen once; the top ten hold approximately 0.75%. Sequences were obtained from peripheral blood. Every receptor here comes from a woman aged 70 to 79 with acute or convalescent COVID-19.

This chain's CDR3 is CASSLAPQGRGETQYF. The CDR3, as DNA: TGTGCCAGCAGCTTGGCCCCGCAGGGGAGAGGGGAGACCCAGTACTTC. The rearrangement joins TRBV5-4 to TRBJ2-5; D perhaps matches TRBD1 (6 bases). V lost 0 bases to trimming and J lost 5 bases, with 17 bases between them. Germline assignment: CDR1 SGHNT and CDR2 YYREEE (reference sequence). The CDR3 covers 16 residues.

This rearrangement joins TRBV4-3 to TRBJ1-4; D is possibly TRBD1 (6 bases). V gave up 4 bases and J gave up 8 bases, with 17 bases separating them. This CDR3 comprises 15 residues. The germline V gene encodes CDR1 LGHNA and CDR2 YSLEER. The CDR3 reads CASSREQGIREKLFF. CDR3 coding DNA: TGCGCCAGCAGCCGAGAACAGGGTATTCGAGAAAAACTGTTTTTT.

The chain carries TRBV10-3 and TRBJ2-2; D is ambiguous. V was cut by 4 bases and J by 3 bases, with 3 bases left in between. The CDR3 is 12 residues long. The germline CDR1 and CDR2 sequences are ENHRY and SYGVKD. For the CDR3, the DNA is TGTGCCATCAGTGCTCACACCGGGGAGCTGTTTTTT. This gives the protein CAISAHTGELFF.

This clone was seen once. Other DNA sequences from this sample encode an identical CDR3 as well. V gene TRBV18 combines with J gene TRBJ2-7, with TRBD1 identical over 10 bases. CDR3 length equals 15 residues. Germline values: CDR1 KGHSH, CDR2 LQKENI. V lost 3 bases to trimming and J lost 4 bases; unmatched junction nucleotides: 6. Written as DNA, the CDR3 is TGTGCCAGCTCACCGACCCCGGGACAGGGGTACGAGCAGTACTTC. Amino acids: CASSPTPGQGYEQYF. Complete variable domain (other parts from reference TRBV18 and TRBJ2-7): NAGVMQNPRHLVRRRGQEARLRCSPMKGHSHVYWYRQLPEEGLKFMVYLQKENIIDESGMPKERFSAEFPKEGPSILRIQQVVRGDSAAYFCASSPTPGQGYEQYFGPGTRLTVT.

This chain uses TRBV7-2 with TRBJ2-7; a weak D match, TRBD2 (7 bases). V was clipped by 3 bases and J by 2 bases, with 11 bases between them. The germline V gene has CDR1 SGHTA and CDR2 FQGNSA. The CDR3 covers 14 residues. CDR3 coding DNA: TGTGCCAGCAGCTTCCGGGGGGCGGCCTACGAGCAGTACTTC. Protein product: CASSFRGAAYEQYF.

V usage is TRBV29-1 and J usage is TRBJ2-5, with TRBD1 identical over 9 bases. CDR1 is SQVTM and CDR2 is ANQGSEA in the germline V gene. The CDR3 extends over 13 amino acids. The V gene end was trimmed by 8 bases and the J gene end by 4 bases; junction bases not matched to a gene: 8. The CDR3, as DNA: TGCAGCCACGGACAGGGGATGGGAGAGACCCAGTACTTC. Its translation: CSHGQGMGETQYF.

This chain connects TRBV10-1 to TRBJ2-1, with 10 bases lining up with TRBD2. This CDR3 has 14 amino acids. V shed 4 bases, J shed 5 bases, and the junction held 2 bases outside the gene matches. Germline V gene sequence: CDR1 WNHNN, CDR2 SYGVQD (reference sequence). Written as DNA, the CDR3 is TGCGCCAGCAGTGGACTAGCGGGTAACAATGAGCAGTTCTTC. This codes for CASSGLAGNNEQFF.

The chain couples TRBV5-1 to TRBJ2-2, with TRBD2 as a possible D gene (5 bases). V lost 2 bases to trimming and J lost 3 bases, with 8 bases between them. CDR1 SGHRS and CDR2 YFSETQ come from the germline V gene. The CDR3 runs to 14 residues. The CDR3 nucleotides are TGCGCCAGCAGCTTCACCGGGGACACCGGGGAGCTGTTTTTT. Translating it yields CASSFTGDTGELFF.

The CDR3 DNA is TGTGCCAGTAGTATACCCGGCATACCGGGAAGTGAAGCTTTCTTT. Translating gives CASSIPGIPGSEAFF. This rearrangement joins TRBV19 to TRBJ1-1, with D unclear. The CDR3 runs 15 residues. V lost 2 bases to trimming and J lost 7 bases, with 17 bases between them. Per germline, CDR1 LNHDA and CDR2 SQIVND (reference sequence).

This clone appeared once. The chain has TRBV12-5 and TRBJ1-1; D remains unclear. V lost 0 bases and J 11 bases, leaving 10 bases between the germline ends. CDR3 size: 12 residues. CDR1 LGHNT and CDR2 FRNRAP come from the germline V gene. The CDR3 loop reads CASGLVAWLAFF. CDR3 sequence (DNA): TGTGCTAGTGGTTTGGTAGCTTGGTTGGCTTTCTTT. Variable domain in full (rest from reference TRBV12-5 and TRBJ1-1): DARVTQTPRHKVTEMGQEVTMRCQPILGHNTVFWYRQTMMQGLELLAYFRNRAPLDDSGMPKDRFSAEMPDATLATLKIQPSEPRDSAVYFCASGLVAWLAFFGQGTRLTVV.

The chain is built from TRBV12-5 and TRBJ2-1; 7 bases fit TRBD2. Germline lookup yields CDR1 LGHNT and CDR2 FRNRAP. The CDR3 is 17 residues long. The V gene end was trimmed by 6 bases and the J gene end by 0 bases; junction bases not matched to a gene: 11. The CDR3, as DNA: TGTGCTAGTGGCAAGCGCGGGGGTACCAGCTCCTACAATGAGCAGTTCTTC. Translating it yields CASGKRGGTSSYNEQFF. The variable domain in full, with the rest retrieved from reference TRBV12-5 and TRBJ2-1, is DARVTQTPRHKVTEMGQEVTMRCQPILGHNTVFWYRQTMMQGLELLAYFRNRAPLDDSGMPKDRFSAEMPDATLATLKIQPSEPRDSAVYFCASGKRGGTSSYNEQFFGPGTRLTVL.